The rows below give T cell receptor beta chains drawn from one sample of a study of beta chain features in type 1 diabetes. Generated by immunoSEQ multiplex PCR, the TCRdb table keeps only in-frame clones and is missing some. The sample has roughly 150,000 clones, around 9.7% seen once. Sequenced material: central memory CD4+ T cells from blood. The source of these receptors is a woman under 40 with type 1 diabetes. Each CDR3 is given without its conserved first and last residue.

>TRBV6-6|TRBJ2-7
ASSIGTGGTEQY
>TRBV7-9|TRBJ1-1
ASSIQTGTEAF
>TRBV4-1|TRBJ2-1
ASSLVRTSGNEQF
>TRBV4-2|TRBJ2-5
ASSQAGLAGGEETQY
>TRBV4-1|TRBJ2-7
ASSQAGGDREQY
>TRBV4-2|TRBJ2-5
ASSQGLDSGRDAETQY
>TRBV15|TRBJ2-1
ATSRDRGTGSNEQF
>TRBV6-1|TRBJ1-2
ASTLTRQGKGGYT
>TRBV2|TRBJ2-7
ASASQGSSSEQY
>TRBV5-1|TRBJ2-7
ASSAWTSGSYEQY
>TRBV2|TRBJ2-3
ASNPGQGYTDTQY
>TRBV27|TRBJ2-5
ASSFFGETQY
>TRBV7-9|TRBJ1-2
ASSQANYGYT